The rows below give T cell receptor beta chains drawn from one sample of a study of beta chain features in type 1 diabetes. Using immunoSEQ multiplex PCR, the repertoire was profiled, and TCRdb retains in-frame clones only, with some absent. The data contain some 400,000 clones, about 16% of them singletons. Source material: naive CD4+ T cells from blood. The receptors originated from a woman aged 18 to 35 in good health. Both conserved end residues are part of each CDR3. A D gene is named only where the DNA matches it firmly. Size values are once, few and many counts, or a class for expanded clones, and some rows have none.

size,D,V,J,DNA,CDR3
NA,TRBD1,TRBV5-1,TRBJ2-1,TGCGCCAGCAGCTTGGAGGGGGCAGGGCGTAGGAATGAGCAGTTCTTC,CASSLEGAGRRNEQFF
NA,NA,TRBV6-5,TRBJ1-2,TGTGCCAGCAGTGAGAGGAGGGGCTATGGCTACACCTTC,CASSERRGYGYTF
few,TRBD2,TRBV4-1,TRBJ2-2,TGCGCCAGCAGCCAAGATCGGTGGGGGAGGGTGAACACCGGGGAGCTGTTTTTT,CASSQDRWGRVNTGELFF
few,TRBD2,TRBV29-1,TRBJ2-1,TGCAGCGTTGAACTAGCGGGTAGAGGGGATGAGCAGTTCTTC,CSVELAGRGDEQFF
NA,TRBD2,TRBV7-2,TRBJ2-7,TGTGCCAGCAGCTTCGCTTTATTAGCGGGAGGGCCCAACGAGCAGTACTTC,CASSFALLAGGPNEQYF
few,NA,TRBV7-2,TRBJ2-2,TGTGCCAGTCGAAACTTTACAGGGTTGGGCACCGGGGAGCTGTTTTTT,CASRNFTGLGTGELFF
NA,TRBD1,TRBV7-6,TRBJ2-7,TGTGCCAGCAGCCTCTCCGGGACAGGGCCTTACGAGCAGTACTTC,CASSLSGTGPYEQYF
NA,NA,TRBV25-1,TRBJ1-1,TGTGCCAGCAGTGAGCTGGCGGTGAACACTGAAGCTTTCTTT,CASSELAVNTEAFF
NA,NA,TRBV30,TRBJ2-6,TGTGCCTGGACGACGGGCAGGGTCTCCTCTGGGGCCAACGTCCTGACTTTC,CAWTTGRVSSGANVLTF
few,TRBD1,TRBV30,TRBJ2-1,TGTGCGTGCTTCGGACAGGAGTACAATGAGCAGTTCTTC,CACFGQEYNEQFF
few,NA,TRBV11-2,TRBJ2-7,TGTGCCAGCAGCTTTAGACGGCGGGTCCACGAGCAGTACTTC,CASSFRRRVHEQYF
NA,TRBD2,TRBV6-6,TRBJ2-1,TGTGCCAGTCTTTCTGGCGGGAGGATGGATGAGCAGTTCTTC,CASLSGGRMDEQFF
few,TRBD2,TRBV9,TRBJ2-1,TGTGCCAGCAGCGTTAGCGGGCTCTCCTACAATGAGCAGTTCTTC,CASSVSGLSYNEQFF
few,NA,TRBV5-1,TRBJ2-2,TGCGCCAGCAGCTCCCGGGGTAAAAACACCGGGGAGCTGTTTTTT,CASSSRGKNTGELFF
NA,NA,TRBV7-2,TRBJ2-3,TGTGCCAGCAGCCTTTTAGCGAGAGATACGCAGTATTTT,CASSLLARDTQYF
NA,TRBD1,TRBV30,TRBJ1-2,TGTGCCTGGAGTCCGACAGGGTTACGCTATGGCTACACCTTC,CAWSPTGLRYGYTF